One sample yielded the 6 T cell receptor beta chains listed below, sequenced in a study of T cell repertoires in cytomegalovirus infection (dated by TCRdb to between 2018 and 2021). These receptors lack a known antigen. The sequencer was an Illumina HiSeq 1500. TCRdb cleaned the public reads at Q25 with fastp, built clones with MiXCR and kept in-frame beta chains. CDR3 protein duplicates are merged, each entry listing the most common genes and DNA. A total of roughly 46,000 distinct CDR3 sequences appear in this sample, approximately 22% of them only once. The top ten clones comprise 15% to 20% of the sample. Sequencing was carried out using PBMCs, sequenced either directly or after in vitro stimulation (not recorded which). Receptors were obtained from a human donor in good health (CMV status not recorded). Some clones in this sample may be carry-over from other donors' samples.

V and J are TRBV12-5 and TRBJ1-5; TRBD1 is a possible D gene (5 bases). Germline values: CDR1 LGHNT, CDR2 FRNRAP. The CDR3 extends over 14 amino acids. Trimming removed 7 bases at V and 2 bases at J, with 12 bases between. CDR3 nucleotide sequence: TGTGCTAGTGCCAGGGACTTGGGCAATCAGCCCCAGCATTTT. This encodes CASARDLGNQPQHF.

V gene TRBV11-2 combines with J gene TRBJ2-7; D call uncertain. From germline, CDR1 is SGHAT and CDR2 FQNNGV. V gave up 2 bases and J gave up 0 bases, with 8 bases separating them. The CDR3 totals 14 residues. CDR3 nucleotide sequence: TGTGCCAGCAGCTTAATCTACAGCTCCTACGAGCAGTACTTC. Residues: CASSLIYSSYEQYF.

In its sample, this clonotype was seen many times. This chain connects TRBV6-5 to TRBJ2-7; a possible D gene is TRBD2 (5 bases). Trimming left V 8 bases short and J 0 bases short, with 11 bases between. Germline CDR1 reads MNHEY; CDR2 reads SVGAGI. The CDR3 consists of 13 residues. CDR3 bases: TGTGCCAGCGCGTTTGGGAGCTCCTACGAGCAGTACGTC. Translating it yields CASAFGSSYEQYV.

This clonotype was seen ten or more times. The chain employs TRBV25-1 and TRBJ2-5, with D tentatively TRBD2 (6 bases). Trimming removed 6 bases at V and 1 base at J, with 12 bases between. The germline CDR1 and CDR2 sequences are MGHDK and SYGVNS. CDR3 length: 14 amino acids. CDR3 amino acids: CASRGGTPQETQYF. The CDR3 region has the DNA TGTGCCAGCAGAGGAGGGACCCCCCAAGAGACCCAGTACTTC.

The table lists this clonotype with many counts. The chain uses TRBV7-8 and TRBJ2-5; possibly TRBD2 for D (5 bases). This CDR3 is 13 amino acids long. Trimming took 8 bases from V and 1 from J, leaving 11 bases between them. CDR1 SGHVS and CDR2 FQNEAQ come from the germline V gene. This chain's CDR3 is CASLRTAQETQYF. CDR3 DNA sequence: TGTGCCAGCTTGCGGACTGCCCAAGAGACCCAGTACTTC.

In its sample, this clonotype was seen many times. The CDR3 region is CASSLNGWASGNTIYF. As DNA, the CDR3 is TGTGCCAGCAGCTTGAATGGGTGGGCCTCTGGAAACACCATATATTTT. This rearrangement joins TRBV5-6 to TRBJ1-3; unclear D gene. This CDR3 has 16 amino acids. The germline CDR1 and CDR2 sequences are SGHDT and YYEEEE. V was trimmed by 1 base and J by 0 bases, leaving 11 bases between them.